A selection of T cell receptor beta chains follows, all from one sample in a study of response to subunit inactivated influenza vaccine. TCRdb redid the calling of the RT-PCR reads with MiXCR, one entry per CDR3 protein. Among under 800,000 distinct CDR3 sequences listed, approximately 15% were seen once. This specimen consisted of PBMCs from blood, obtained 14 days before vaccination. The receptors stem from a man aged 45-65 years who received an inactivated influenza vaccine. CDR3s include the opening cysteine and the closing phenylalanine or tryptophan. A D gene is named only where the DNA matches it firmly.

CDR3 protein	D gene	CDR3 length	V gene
CSARGSTPETQYF	NA	13	TRBV20-1
CAISYGTASNYGYTF	NA	15	TRBV6-5
CSANIAGGSYNEQFF	TRBD2	15	TRBV20-1
CASSPPGGPQETQYF	TRBD2	15	TRBV12-3/TRBV12-4
CASSPISGGARNEQFF	TRBD2	16	TRBV11-2
CSAREWAGGQYF	TRBD1	12	TRBV20-1
CASSFNGVQRYEQYF	NA	15	TRBV5-1
CASSLAGVGDSYEQYF	NA	16	TRBV5-1
CASSQSDPRDSGTGELFF	TRBD1	18	TRBV5-6
CATSRDSSGGYTF	NA	13	TRBV15
CASSLGTGGELNTGELFF	TRBD1	18	TRBV7-6
CASSLSGAWAGELFF	NA	15	TRBV7-3
CASSLRALATDTQYF	NA	15	TRBV7-9
CASSPYGGGPYEQYF	TRBD2	15	TRBV11-2
CASSPGLGNYGYTF	NA	14	TRBV7-9
CASSQDLTSGSYEQYF	TRBD2	16	TRBV4-2
CASSQVKAPEGKNIQYF	NA	17	TRBV4-1
CASSQQTFTGPSGTDTQYF	NA	19	TRBV4-2
CATNPGLASSTDTQYF	TRBD2	16	TRBV6-1
CASGESYNSPLHF	NA	13	TRBV12-3/TRBV12-4
CASRLALGVRNEQFF	TRBD2	15	TRBV10-3
CASSKAGTGEGYTF	TRBD1	14	TRBV7-3
CASSPFDGEETQYF	NA	14	TRBV5-1
CASSLAGGQGAGGANVLTF	TRBD1	19	TRBV7-6
CASSAFGTGKETQYF	TRBD1	15	TRBV18
CASSPTDRVRQETQYF	TRBD1	16	TRBV5-1
CASSFPGGFEKLFF	TRBD1	14	TRBV7-6
CSVGLWDTEAFF	NA	12	TRBV29-1
CASGFHSSYNEQFF	NA	14	TRBV7-9
CASSPHLAGGIFAEAFF	NA	17	TRBV4-3
CASRQAGKEQYF	NA	12	TRBV13
CASSRDPLGDTEAFF	NA	15	TRBV4-2
CASFPGLGDTGELFF	NA	15	TRBV5-6
CASSYGTATSGGYTF	TRBD1	15	TRBV6-2/TRBV6-3
CASTPTLAKNIQYF	NA	14	TRBV2
CASSPGLSPLHF	NA	12	TRBV12-3/TRBV12-4
CASSWDSYTEAFF	NA	13	TRBV12-3/TRBV12-4
CAISESMWQGASNEQFF	TRBD1	17	TRBV10-3
CASKADAGTQYF	NA	12	TRBV5-5
CASRTGGSNEKLFF	TRBD1	14	TRBV7-2
CSARDQLDLYEQYF	NA	14	TRBV20-1
CSAHQGALYTDTQYF	TRBD1	15	TRBV20-1
CASSHVEGKGQFF	NA	13	TRBV3-1
CASSPVPSTYEQYF	NA	14	TRBV18
CASSPRRTDKNIQYF	NA	15	TRBV7-2
CSAREGSELELFF	NA	13	TRBV20-1
CASSLVGGLAYEQYF	NA	15	TRBV5-1
CASSYYPSTGELFF	NA	14	TRBV6-2/TRBV6-3
CASSVRTSRGDTQYF	NA	15	TRBV2
CASSPRDFNLYEQYF	NA	15	TRBV9
CASSSRDGVTDTQYF	NA	15	TRBV7-2
CASSQQILAKNIQYF	NA	15	TRBV6-2/TRBV6-3
CDSSQGTGLMNTEAFF	TRBD1	16	TRBV7-9
CASSSRVGPYEQYF	NA	14	TRBV9
CAWSGVVGETQYF	NA	13	TRBV30
CASSLGTSGSNTDTQYF	TRBD2	17	TRBV5-1
CASSLELARGYEQYF	TRBD1	15	TRBV7-6
CASSMDREDYEQYF	TRBD1	14	TRBV6-1